Given below is one T cell receptor beta chain in context. Its antigen remains unidentified. The input lacks base qualities; no much larger clone sits a single base away. This sample is drawn from a study of shared clonotypes between healthy human individuals (TCRdb year 2020). About the study as a whole: The cohort comprised a couple of women and a few men aged 18 to 49 years. For each donor, three plates each were used for CD4 naive and CD4 memory, two plates were used for CD8 naive, and one plate was used for CD8 memory. Blood TCR repertoires of roughly five healthy adults were deeply sequenced to estimate repertoire size and the extent of clonotype sharing between individuals. To increase sequencing depth and limit assay-specific biases, TCR repertoire library preparation and sequencing were carried out by different laboratories using diverse techniques. Each donor's leukapheresis produced roughly between roughly 0.85 and 9 billion PBMCs. Summary of the overall study and its limitations: Estimated clonotype richness was generally larger for naive than for memory subsets. Rarefaction of sorted-subset datasets indicated incomplete sequencing despite the large sequencing depth. Pairwise subsampling led to the expectation that sequencing depth would affect the degree of clonotype sharing among donors. About 5% of naive CD4, 3% to 3.5% of naive CD8, approximately 2.2% of memory CD4, and around 0.4% of memory CD8 clonotypes were shared across several donors. Only blood was sampled, and tissue TCR repertoires likely differ from those in blood. Higher generation probabilities were observed for clonotypes shared by all four sorted-subset donors than for non-shared clonotypes. Because the study included only a small number of donors, the genetic and exposure-history diversity represented was limited.

TCR CDR3 regions were amplified from genomic DNA by multiplex PCR using the deep immunoSEQ assay. Genomic DNA extracted from each cell subset was distributed evenly over all wells of several immunoSEQ 96-well plates, and each plate served as one replicate. Each replicate PCR for sorted subsets received roughly 0.2 ug genomic DNA, equal to tens of thousands of T cell genomes. Purified libraries were measured with a Qubit 3.0 fluorometer, size-checked on a Bioanalyzer 2100, and measured again with the KAPA Library Quantification kit. A separate single-read 150-cycle Illumina NextSeq 550 flow cell was used to sequence each immunoSEQ 96-well plate. On the authors' methods: Because only junctional sequences without quality scores were contained in the immunoSEQ output, filtering matching that applied to full-length reads could not be performed. To assign V/J genes and CDR3, sequences were annotated using PyIR, a Python wrapper for IgBLAST v1.9, with IMGT germline references. Reads were filtered out if the reads had weak V/J assignments (E-value above 1e-6), no CDR3, stop codons, out-of-frame junctions, or ambiguous translated residues. V3J clonotypes were defined by identical inferred V gene, J gene, and CDR3 amino acid sequence. The percentage overlap between two repertoires was calculated by dividing the number of shared unique clonotypes by the size of the smaller repertoire. Three approaches were used to assess repertoire richness: RTK rarefaction, the Chao1 estimator, and Recon v2.1 estimates of unobserved clonotypes. Generation probabilities for all TCRbeta clonotypes obtained by the gDNA method from a handful of donors were computed using OLGA. TCRdb provides this immuneACCESS table in a form limited to in-frame rearrangements. Some clones are lacking; in checked studies, under half of them reflect an unresolved V gene, and why the rest are absent is not known. V and J calls and clone size are those listed in that table; D and trimming were worked out from the DNA. This sample is represented by about 1.5 million clones; 98% of them were singletons. Jointly, the top ten make up roughly 0.45% of the sample.

Healthy HIV-negative adults with no recently reported acute infections or vaccinations were included as donors. Every donor was a Caucasian adult living in Nashville, Tennessee, USA. CD4+ T cells were enriched by magnetic negative selection, after which naive cells were positively selected on CD45RA and the negative fraction was taken as the memory subset. Blood was collected by leukapheresis, and PBMCs were isolated by Ficoll-Histopaque density gradient centrifugation and then cryopreserved in liquid nitrogen vapor phase. Analytical flow cytometry was used to check the purity and quantity of every magnetically sorted T cell population. Each sorted fraction had its genomic DNA isolated and then quantified by UV absorbance on a Nanodrop 2000c. From a lookup of the germline V gene, CDR1 and CDR2 are SGHDT and YYEEEE. From the cysteine up to the phenylalanine, the CDR3 has a length of 16 residues. The entry retains the CDR3 DNA only, 48 bases that are in frame from base 1. The germline V and J ends show losses of 1 base and 6 bases respectively, and no gene match explains 11 bases of the junction.

The chain joins TRBV5-6 to TRBJ1-1, with 8 bases aligning to TRBD1. Material for sequencing was naive CD4+ T cells sorted from blood. The sample's cell subset or site label, in plain terms: CD45RA+ positively selected. This TCR was sampled from a man aged 25 to 40 in good health. The bases read TGTGCCAGCAGCTTGTACACCCGACAGGGGTCCGCTGAAGCTTTCTTT. Translation gives CASSLYTRQGSAEAFF.